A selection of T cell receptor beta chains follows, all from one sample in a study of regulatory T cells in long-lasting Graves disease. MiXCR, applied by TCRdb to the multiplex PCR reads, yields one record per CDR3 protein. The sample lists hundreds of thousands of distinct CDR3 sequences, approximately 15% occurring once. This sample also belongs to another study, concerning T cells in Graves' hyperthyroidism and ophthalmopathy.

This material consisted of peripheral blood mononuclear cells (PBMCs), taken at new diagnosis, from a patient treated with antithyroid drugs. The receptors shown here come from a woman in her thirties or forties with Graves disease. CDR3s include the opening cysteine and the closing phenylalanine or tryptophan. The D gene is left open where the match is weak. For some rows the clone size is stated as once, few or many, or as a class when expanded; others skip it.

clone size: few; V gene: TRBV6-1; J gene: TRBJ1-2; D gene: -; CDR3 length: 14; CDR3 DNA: TGTGCCAGCACCCTCCGAGGTTCCCACTATGGCTACACCTTC; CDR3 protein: CASTLRGSHYGYTF
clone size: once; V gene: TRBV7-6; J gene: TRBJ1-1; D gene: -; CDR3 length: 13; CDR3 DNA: TGTGCCAGCAGCTCTACCAGGGACACTGAAGCTTTCTTT; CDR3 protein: CASSSTRDTEAFF
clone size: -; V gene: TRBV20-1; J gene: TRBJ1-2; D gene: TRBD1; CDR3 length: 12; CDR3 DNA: TGCAGTGCTCTACAGGGGGAGTATGGCTACACCTTC; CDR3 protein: CSALQGEYGYTF
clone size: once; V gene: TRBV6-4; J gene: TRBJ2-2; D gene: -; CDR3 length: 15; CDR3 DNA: TGTGCCAGCAGAGGACTCCTACGGGGCACCGGGGAGCTGTTTTTT; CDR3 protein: CASRGLLRGTGELFF
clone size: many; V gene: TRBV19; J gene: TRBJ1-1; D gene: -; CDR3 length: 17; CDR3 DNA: TGTGCCAGTAGTCCCCTGTGGGGGCAGATGGGGAACACTGAAGCTTTCTTT; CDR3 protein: CASSPLWGQMGNTEAFF
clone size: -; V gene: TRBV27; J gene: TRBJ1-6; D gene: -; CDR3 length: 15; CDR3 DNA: TGTGCCAGCAGTTTTGAGGGGAACTATAATTCACCCCTCCACTTT; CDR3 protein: CASSFEGNYNSPLHF
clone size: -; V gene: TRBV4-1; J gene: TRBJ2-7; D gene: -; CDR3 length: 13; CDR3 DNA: TGCGCCAGCAGCCAACTACCCCCACGCGAGCAGTACTTC; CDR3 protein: CASSQLPPREQYF
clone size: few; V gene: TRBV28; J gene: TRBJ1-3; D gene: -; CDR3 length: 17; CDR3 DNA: TGTGCCAGCAGTTTTGTCCAGGGAAGGGACTCTGGAAACACCATATATTTT; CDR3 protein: CASSFVQGRDSGNTIYF
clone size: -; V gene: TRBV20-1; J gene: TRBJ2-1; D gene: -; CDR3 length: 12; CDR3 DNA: TGCAGTGCTAGAGAGGGGGCGAATGAGCAGTTCTTC; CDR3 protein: CSAREGANEQFF
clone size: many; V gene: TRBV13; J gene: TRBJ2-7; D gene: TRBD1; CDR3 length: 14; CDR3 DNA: TGTGCCAGCCGACCCGGGACAGCCAGTTCAGAGCAGTACTTC; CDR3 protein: CASRPGTASSEQYF
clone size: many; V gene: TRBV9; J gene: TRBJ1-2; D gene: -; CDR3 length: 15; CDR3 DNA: TGTGCCAGCAGCGTAGGGACAGATCTTAACTATGGCTACACCTTC; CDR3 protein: CASSVGTDLNYGYTF
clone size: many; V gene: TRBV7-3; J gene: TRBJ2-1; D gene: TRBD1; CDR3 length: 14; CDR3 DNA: TGTGCCAGCAGCTTTACAGGGGGCGGAAATGAGCAGTTCTTC; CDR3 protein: CASSFTGGGNEQFF
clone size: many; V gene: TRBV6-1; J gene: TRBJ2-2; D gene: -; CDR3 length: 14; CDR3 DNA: TGTGCCAGCATTAGGACAGTGAACACCGGGGAGCTGTTTTTT; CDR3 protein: CASIRTVNTGELFF
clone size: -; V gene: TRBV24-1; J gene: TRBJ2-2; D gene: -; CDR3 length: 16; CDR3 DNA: TGTGCCACCAGTGATGCGGGACAGATGAACACCGGGGAGCTGTTTTTT; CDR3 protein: CATSDAGQMNTGELFF
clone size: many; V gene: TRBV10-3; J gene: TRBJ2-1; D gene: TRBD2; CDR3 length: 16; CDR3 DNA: TGTGCCATCAGTGAGTCTTGGATAGCGGGAGAGGGAGAGCAGTTCTTC; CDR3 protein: CAISESWIAGEGEQFF
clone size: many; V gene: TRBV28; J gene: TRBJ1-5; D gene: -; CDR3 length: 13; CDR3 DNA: TGTGCCAGCAGTTCCTTAGTAGGTCAGCCCCAGCATTTT; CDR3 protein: CASSSLVGQPQHF
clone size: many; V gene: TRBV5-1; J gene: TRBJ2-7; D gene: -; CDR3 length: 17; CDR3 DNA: TGCGCCAGCAGCTTGTACATGCAGCTAGGCGGGGCCTACGAGCAGTACTTC; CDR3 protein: CASSLYMQLGGAYEQYF
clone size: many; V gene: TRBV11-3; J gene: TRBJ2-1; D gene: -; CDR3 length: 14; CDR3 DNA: TGTGCCAGCAGCTTAGACCTTAAGGTACGTGAGCAGTTCTTC; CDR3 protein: CASSLDLKVREQFF
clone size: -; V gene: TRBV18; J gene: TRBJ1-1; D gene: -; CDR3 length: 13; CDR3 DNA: TGTGCCAGCTCAAACGACTTTAACACTGAAGCTTTCTTT; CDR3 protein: CASSNDFNTEAFF
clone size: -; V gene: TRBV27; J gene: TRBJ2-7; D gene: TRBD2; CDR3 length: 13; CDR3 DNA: TGTGCCATCAGTCTGGGACTAGCGGACGAGCAGTACTTC; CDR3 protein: CAISLGLADEQYF
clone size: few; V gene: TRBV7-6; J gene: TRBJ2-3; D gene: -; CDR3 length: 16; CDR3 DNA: TGTGCCAGCAGCTACCGGACTGCCACTAGCACAGATACGCAGTATTTT; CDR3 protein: CASSYRTATSTDTQYF
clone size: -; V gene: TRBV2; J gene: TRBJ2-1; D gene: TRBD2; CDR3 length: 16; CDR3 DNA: TGTGCCAGCAGCCCCCGACTAGCGGCGACCTACAATGAGCAGTTCTTC; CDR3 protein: CASSPRLAATYNEQFF
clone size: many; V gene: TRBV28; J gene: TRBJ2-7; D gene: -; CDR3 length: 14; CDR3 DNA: TGTGCCACCTGGTGGGGAGCGACTCCCTACGAGCAGTACTTC; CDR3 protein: CATWWGATPYEQYF
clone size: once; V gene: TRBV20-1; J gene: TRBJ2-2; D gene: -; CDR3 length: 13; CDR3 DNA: TGCAGTGCCCCCGGACCCTCCACCGGGGAGCTGTTTTTT; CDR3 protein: CSAPGPSTGELFF
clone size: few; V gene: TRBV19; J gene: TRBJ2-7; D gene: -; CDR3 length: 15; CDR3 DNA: TGTGCCAGTAGTTTCGGTTACGGTCAAGCCTACGAGCAGTACTTC; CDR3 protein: CASSFGYGQAYEQYF
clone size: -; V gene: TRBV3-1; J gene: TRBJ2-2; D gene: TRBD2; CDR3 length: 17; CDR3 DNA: TGTGCCAGCAGCCGAATAAGCGGGAGGGCCGGGGCCGGGGAGCTGTTTTTT; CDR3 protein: CASSRISGRAGAGELFF
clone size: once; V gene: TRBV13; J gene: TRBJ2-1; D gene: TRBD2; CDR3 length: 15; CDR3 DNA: TGTGCCAGCAGCTTCCTTAGCGGGAAGGCCAGCGAGCAGTTCTTC; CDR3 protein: CASSFLSGKASEQFF
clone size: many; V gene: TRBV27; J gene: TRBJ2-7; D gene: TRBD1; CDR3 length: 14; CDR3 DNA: TGTGCCAGCAGTTTGGGACAGGCCGACTACGAGCAGTACTTC; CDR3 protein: CASSLGQADYEQYF
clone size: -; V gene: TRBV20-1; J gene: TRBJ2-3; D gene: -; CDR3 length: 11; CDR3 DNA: TGCAGTGCTAGACGCCGGGATGCGCAGTATTTT; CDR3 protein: CSARRRDAQYF
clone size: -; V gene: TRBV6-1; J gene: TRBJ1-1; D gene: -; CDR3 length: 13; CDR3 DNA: TGTGCCAGCAGTGAAATGGGGAACACTGAAGCTTTCTTT; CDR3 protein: CASSEMGNTEAFF
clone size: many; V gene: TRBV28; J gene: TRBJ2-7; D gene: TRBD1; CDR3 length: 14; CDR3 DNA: TGTGCCAGCAGGCCGGGACAGGGACTCTACGAGCAGTACTTC; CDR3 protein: CASRPGQGLYEQYF
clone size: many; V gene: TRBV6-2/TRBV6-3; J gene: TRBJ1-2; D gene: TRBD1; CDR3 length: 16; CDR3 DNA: TGTGCCAGCAGACACAGGGGGCGCGGCGGGAACTATGGCTACACCTTC; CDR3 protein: CASRHRGRGGNYGYTF
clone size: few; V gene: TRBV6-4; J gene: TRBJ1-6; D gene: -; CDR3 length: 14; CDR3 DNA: TGTGCCAGCAGTGCCGGGACCGATAATTCACCCCTCCACTTT; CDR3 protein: CASSAGTDNSPLHF
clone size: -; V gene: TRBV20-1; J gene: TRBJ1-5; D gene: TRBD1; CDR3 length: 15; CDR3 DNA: TGCAGTGCTAGTCTGGGGACAGATAGCAATCAGCCCCAGCATTTT; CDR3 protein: CSASLGTDSNQPQHF
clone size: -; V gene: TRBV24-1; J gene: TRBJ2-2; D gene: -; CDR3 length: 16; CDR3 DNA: TGTGCCACCAGTGATTTTTCGGGGTGGGACACCGGGGAGCTGTTTTTT; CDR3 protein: CATSDFSGWDTGELFF